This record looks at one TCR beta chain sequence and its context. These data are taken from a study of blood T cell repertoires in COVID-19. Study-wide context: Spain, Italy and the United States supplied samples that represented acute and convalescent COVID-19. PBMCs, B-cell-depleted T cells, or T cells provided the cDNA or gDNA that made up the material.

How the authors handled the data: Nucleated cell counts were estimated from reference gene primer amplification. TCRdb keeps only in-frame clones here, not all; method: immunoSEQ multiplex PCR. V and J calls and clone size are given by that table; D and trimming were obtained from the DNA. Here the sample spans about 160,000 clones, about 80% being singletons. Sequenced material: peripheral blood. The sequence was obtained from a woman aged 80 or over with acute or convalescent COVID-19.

The CDR3 here is CAWSVLPPGTGQETQYF. The DNA of the CDR3 is TGTGCCTGGAGTGTCTTGCCTCCGGGGACAGGGCAAGAGACCCAGTACTTC. The chain uses TRBV30 and TRBJ2-5; 9 bases map to TRBD1. Germline trimming cut 0 bases from V and 2 bases from J; bases unmatched to any gene: 10. CDR3 size: 17 residues. Germline lookup yields CDR1 GTSNPN and CDR2 SVGIG (reference sequence).